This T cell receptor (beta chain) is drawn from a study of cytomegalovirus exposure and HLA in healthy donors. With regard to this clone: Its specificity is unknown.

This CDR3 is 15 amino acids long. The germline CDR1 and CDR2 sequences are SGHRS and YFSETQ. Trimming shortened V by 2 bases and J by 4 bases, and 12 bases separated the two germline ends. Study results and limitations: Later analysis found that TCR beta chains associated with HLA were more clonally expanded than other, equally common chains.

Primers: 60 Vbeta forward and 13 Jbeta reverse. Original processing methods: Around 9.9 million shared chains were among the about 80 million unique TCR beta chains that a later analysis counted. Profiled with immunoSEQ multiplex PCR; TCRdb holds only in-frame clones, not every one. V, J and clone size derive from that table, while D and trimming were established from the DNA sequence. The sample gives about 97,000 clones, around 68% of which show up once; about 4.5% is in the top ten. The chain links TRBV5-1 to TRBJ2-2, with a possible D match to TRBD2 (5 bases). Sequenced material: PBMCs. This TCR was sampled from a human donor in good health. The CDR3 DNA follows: TGCGCCAGCAGCTTCCCCCGGAGCGGCACCGGGGAGCTGTTTTTT. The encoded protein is CASSFPRSGTGELFF.